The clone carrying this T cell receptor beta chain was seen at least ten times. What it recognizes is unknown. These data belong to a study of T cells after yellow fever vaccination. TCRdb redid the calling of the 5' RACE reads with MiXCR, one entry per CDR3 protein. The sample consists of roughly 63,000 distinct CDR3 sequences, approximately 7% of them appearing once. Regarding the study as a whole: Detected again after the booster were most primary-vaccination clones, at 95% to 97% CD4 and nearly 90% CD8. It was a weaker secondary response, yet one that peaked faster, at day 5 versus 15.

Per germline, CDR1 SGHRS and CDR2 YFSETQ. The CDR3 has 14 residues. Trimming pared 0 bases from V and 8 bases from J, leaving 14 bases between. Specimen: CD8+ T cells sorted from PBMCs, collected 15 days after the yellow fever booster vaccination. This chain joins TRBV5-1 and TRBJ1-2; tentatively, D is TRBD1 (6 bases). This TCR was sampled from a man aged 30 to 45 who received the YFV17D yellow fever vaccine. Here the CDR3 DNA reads TGCGCCAGCAGCTTGGCCCCGGGGGCGGAAGGCTACACCTTC. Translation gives CASSLAPGAEGYTF.